This entry features one TCR beta chain sequence. Its target is unknown. The data originate from a study of Tregs in tolerant kidney transplant recipients. Overall study findings and caveats: Nucleotide sequences could not be compared across some patients' samples due to primer changes. Antigen-driven expansion was suggested because donor-specific Tregs expanded more than all Tregs in tolerant patients.

Mixed chimerism was transient after nonmyeloablative marrow transplants from related graft donors. TCRdb's copy holds only in-frame clones and misses some; the assay was immunoSEQ multiplex PCR. The sample contains around 86,000 clones, 75% to 95% of which appear only once. This receptor was taken from a human patient who received a combined kidney and bone marrow transplant. Some T cells may trace back to the graft donor. The specimen was CD4+ T cells from blood (PBMCs), collected 24 months after the transplant.

CDR3 coding DNA: TGTGCCAGCAGAGCCGGGGGGAGACTCTATGGCTACACCTTC. It encodes CASRAGGRLYGYTF. This sequence joins TRBV27 and TRBJ1-2; TRBD1 is a possible D gene (5 bases). In germline, CDR1 is MNHEY, CDR2 SMNVEV (reference sequence). The CDR3 length is 14 residues. Trimming pared 6 bases from V and 4 bases from J, leaving 15 bases between.